The rows below give T cell receptor beta chains drawn from one sample of a study of T-cell memory formation after mild COVID-19. TCRdb passed the 5' RACE reads through MiXCR, listing each CDR3 protein once. The data hold roughly 560,000 distinct CDR3 sequences, with around 20% observed a single time. Source material: PBMCs or a T cell subset sorted from them (not recorded which). The receptor set was obtained from an adult woman who had mild COVID-19 (a few samples of this study predate the infection). Cell type and time point are not known. Both conserved end residues are part of each CDR3. A D gene is named only where the DNA matches it firmly. Clone sizes are given selectively: once, few, many, or a class where the clone is expanded.

size	V	J	D	CDR3	DNA
few	TRBV4-3	TRBJ1-1	NA	CASSQGLLGGNTEAFF	TGCGCCAGCAGCCAAGGTTTATTGGGCGGAAACACTGAAGCTTTCTTT
many	TRBV20-1	TRBJ1-3	NA	CSASGGNGNTIYF	TGCAGTGCTAGTGGTGGTAACGGAAACACCATATATTTT
few	TRBV6-5	TRBJ1-1	NA	CASRRKMNTEAFF	TGTGCCAGCCGACGGAAAATGAACACTGAAGCTTTCTTT
few	TRBV27	TRBJ2-7	TRBD1	CASSLRGRWAYEQYF	TGTGCCAGCAGTCTCAGGGGGCGTTGGGCCTACGAGCAGTACTTC
NA	TRBV4-1	TRBJ2-7	NA	CASSQYLDGYEQYF	TGCGCCAGCAGCCAATACCTCGACGGCTACGAGCAGTACTTC
few	TRBV5-1	TRBJ2-1	NA	CASSSLEAYNEQFF	TGCGCCAGCAGCTCCTTAGAAGCCTACAATGAGCAGTTCTTC
NA	TRBV29-1	TRBJ2-7	NA	CSVEDHTGFEQYF	TGCAGCGTTGAAGATCACACAGGGTTCGAGCAGTACTTC
NA	TRBV5-6	TRBJ2-3	NA	CASSLPSGTDTQYF	TGTGCCAGCAGCTTACCTAGCGGCACAGATACGCAGTATTTT
many	TRBV11-2	TRBJ2-5	NA	CASSRLGGETQYF	TGTGCCAGCAGCCGCCTGGGGGGTGAGACCCAGTACTTC
many	TRBV7-6	TRBJ2-2	TRBD2	CASSHEPGLATRTGELFF	TGTGCCAGCAGCCATGAACCGGGACTAGCTACCCGCACCGGGGAGCTGTTTTTT
few	TRBV12-3/TRBV12-4	TRBJ2-1	TRBD2	CASSLGAGVFSKGFF	TGTGCCAGCAGTTTAGGAGCGGGAGTATTTAGTAAAGGGTTCTTC
NA	TRBV7-2	TRBJ1-2	TRBD1	CASSLGQGLGGYTF	TGTGCCAGCAGCTTAGGACAGGGGTTGGGTGGCTACACCTTC
NA	TRBV3-1	TRBJ2-2	NA	CASSQDHGVTGELFF	TGTGCCAGCAGCCAAGATCACGGAGTGACCGGGGAGCTGTTTTTT
NA	TRBV7-9	TRBJ1-1	NA	CASSLALVWSTEAFF	TGTGCCAGCAGCTTAGCCTTAGTATGGTCCACTGAAGCTTTCTTT
many	TRBV12-3/TRBV12-4	TRBJ2-1	NA	CASGPSSYNEQFF	TGTGCCAGCGGTCCGAGCTCCTACAATGAGCAGTTCTTC
few	TRBV5-1	TRBJ2-1	NA	CASSLVKGGTVNEQFF	TGCGCCAGCAGCTTGGTAAAGGGAGGAACGGTCAATGAGCAGTTCTTC
few	TRBV7-9	TRBJ2-1	TRBD1	CASSDRGPGYNEQFF	TGTGCCAGCAGCGACAGGGGTCCAGGGTACAATGAGCAGTTCTTC
few	TRBV6-5	TRBJ2-3	TRBD2	CASSITSGGTYRSSTDTQYF	TGTGCCAGCAGTATTACTAGCGGGGGGACCTACCGATCTAGCACAGATACGCAGTATTTT
NA	TRBV15	TRBJ2-7	NA	CATSPPGRGLLYYEQYF	TGTGCCACCAGCCCTCCCGGGCGGGGCCTCCTTTACTACGAGCAGTACTTC
NA	TRBV21-1	TRBJ1-1	NA	CASSILRGFERTEAFF	TGTGCCAGCAGCATTTTGAGGGGTTTCGAAAGGACTGAAGCTTTCTTT
NA	TRBV4-1	TRBJ1-2	TRBD1	CASSQDSSDRGLYGYTF	TGCGCCAGCAGCCAAGATTCTTCGGACAGGGGGCTTTATGGCTACACCTTC
NA	TRBV7-9	TRBJ2-5	TRBD1	CASSLRRTGHETQYF	TGTGCCAGCAGCTTAAGGAGGACAGGCCATGAGACCCAGTACTTC
NA	TRBV12-3/TRBV12-4	TRBJ1-3	NA	CASSSTGFGNTIYF	TGTGCCAGCAGTTCCACAGGGTTCGGAAACACCATATATTTT
few	TRBV20-1	TRBJ1-1	NA	CSARPGTEAFF	TGCAGTGCTAGGCCTGGGACTGAAGCTTTCTTT
NA	TRBV12-3/TRBV12-4	TRBJ2-2	NA	CASRFSGAGELFF	TGTGCCAGCAGATTCTCGGGCGCCGGGGAGCTGTTTTTT
NA	TRBV12-3/TRBV12-4	TRBJ2-7	NA	CASSLGVAEQYF	TGTGCCAGCAGTTTAGGTGTCGCCGAGCAGTACTTC
few	TRBV3-1	TRBJ1-1	TRBD1	CASSQEGQGRTEAFF	TGTGCCAGCAGCCAAGAGGGACAGGGACGGACTGAAGCTTTCTTT
NA	TRBV4-1	TRBJ1-4	TRBD1	CASSQIAGQGREKLFF	TGCGCCAGCAGCCAAATTGCAGGACAGGGGAGGGAAAAACTGTTTTTT
few	TRBV5-1	TRBJ2-3	TRBD2	CASSFTGGTSGEGTQYF	TGCGCCAGCAGCTTTACGGGCGGGACTAGCGGCGAGGGTACGCAGTATTTT
NA	TRBV20-1	TRBJ2-5	TRBD2	CSAFARGGRETQYF	TGCAGTGCATTTGCCCGGGGGGGCCGGGAGACCCAGTACTTC
NA	TRBV6-6	TRBJ2-3	TRBD2	CASSYNAGLAGDTDTQYF	TGTGCAAGCAGTTACAACGCTGGACTAGCGGGAGATACAGATACGCAGTATTTT
NA	TRBV9	TRBJ1-2	TRBD1	CASSQGDSYGYTF	TGTGCCAGCAGCCAGGGGGACAGCTATGGCTACACCTTC
few	TRBV7-3	TRBJ2-1	NA	CASSLSVGNNEQFF	TGTGCCAGCAGCTTATCGGTCGGAAACAATGAGCAGTTCTTC
NA	TRBV3-1	TRBJ1-1	NA	CASSNREKAFF	TGTGCCAGCAGCAACCGGGAGAAAGCTTTCTTT
many	TRBV15	TRBJ1-5	NA	CATSTAGYQPQHF	TGTGCCACCAGCACCGCGGGTTACCAGCCCCAGCATTTT
NA	TRBV5-1	TRBJ2-3	TRBD2	CASSRGLVEDTQYF	TGCGCCAGCAGCCGGGGACTAGTTGAAGATACGCAGTATTTT
NA	TRBV5-1	TRBJ2-6	TRBD1	CASSLEPGGDSGANVLTF	TGCGCCAGCAGCTTGGAGCCAGGGGGAGACTCTGGGGCCAACGTCCTGACTTTC
NA	TRBV5-1	TRBJ2-7	NA	CASRAGMRNEQYF	TGCGCCAGCAGGGCGGGAATGCGGAACGAGCAGTACTTC
NA	TRBV7-2	TRBJ2-3	NA	CASSFDLLFTDTQYF	TGTGCCAGCAGCTTTGATCTTCTATTCACAGATACGCAGTATTTT
few	TRBV11-2	TRBJ2-7	NA	CASSTQGGEQYF	TGTGCCAGCAGCACACAGGGAGGCGAGCAGTACTTC
few	TRBV3-1	TRBJ2-7	NA	CASSQDPLGTDSEQYF	TGTGCCAGCAGCCAAGATCCTCTGGGGACGGATTCCGAGCAGTACTTC
NA	TRBV29-1	TRBJ2-1	NA	CSALEFGQFF	TGCAGCGCCCTAGAGTTTGGGCAGTTCTTC
NA	TRBV12-3/TRBV12-4	TRBJ2-2	TRBD1	CASSLRTGGVKNTGELFF	TGTGCCAGCAGTTTAAGGACAGGGGGAGTGAAGAACACCGGGGAGCTGTTTTTT
NA	TRBV7-6	TRBJ1-3	NA	CASSYSGASGNTIYF	TGTGCCAGCAGCTACTCAGGGGCCTCTGGAAACACCATATATTTT
NA	TRBV30	TRBJ2-5	TRBD1	CAWKSGQGKETQYF	TGTGCCTGGAAATCAGGACAGGGGAAAGAGACCCAGTACTTC
NA	TRBV27	TRBJ2-7	NA	CASSLSVLGEQYF	TGTGCCAGCAGTTTATCTGTTCTGGGCGAGCAGTACTTC
NA	TRBV29-1	TRBJ1-1	TRBD1	CSGTTGSNTEAFF	TGCAGCGGAACGACAGGGTCGAACACTGAAGCTTTCTTT
NA	TRBV9	TRBJ2-5	TRBD1	CASSGTGAVAETQYF	TGTGCCAGCAGCGGAACAGGGGCCGTAGCAGAGACCCAGTACTTC
NA	TRBV3-1	TRBJ1-2	TRBD1	CASSHVGTGPNYGYTF	TGTGCCAGCAGCCACGTGGGGACAGGACCCAACTATGGCTACACCTTC
NA	TRBV2	TRBJ2-4	NA	CASSERTGAAELAKNIQYF	TGTGCCAGCAGTGAAAGGACTGGGGCAGCCGAACTAGCCAAAAACATTCAGTACTTC